The clone carrying this T cell receptor (beta chain) came up a few times. Original data processing: Reference gene primer amplification gave nucleated cell count estimates. Method: immunoSEQ multiplex PCR; TCRdb's copy keeps in-frame clones and lacks some. V, J and clone size were drawn from that table, and D and trimming were deduced from the DNA. The sample consists of some 150,000 clones, 70% to 90% of them appearing once. Trimming removed 2 bases at V and 4 bases at J, with 6 bases between. The germline gives CDR1 MNHEY, CDR2 SVGAGI. This CDR3 spans 13 amino acids. The data stem from a study of blood T cell repertoires in COVID-19. In the study overall: The origin of the acute and convalescent COVID-19 samples was the United States, Italy and Spain. The cDNA or gDNA used as material had been derived from T cells, B-cell-depleted T cells, or PBMCs.

The sequence was obtained from a human donor with acute or convalescent COVID-19. The donor label of this sample is uncertain. Sample: peripheral blood. The J gene is TRBJ1-5, the V gene TRBV6-5; no firm D call. The DNA of the CDR3 is TGTGCCAGCAGTTACCGCGTAAATCAGCCCCAGCATTTT. Residues: CASSYRVNQPQHF.